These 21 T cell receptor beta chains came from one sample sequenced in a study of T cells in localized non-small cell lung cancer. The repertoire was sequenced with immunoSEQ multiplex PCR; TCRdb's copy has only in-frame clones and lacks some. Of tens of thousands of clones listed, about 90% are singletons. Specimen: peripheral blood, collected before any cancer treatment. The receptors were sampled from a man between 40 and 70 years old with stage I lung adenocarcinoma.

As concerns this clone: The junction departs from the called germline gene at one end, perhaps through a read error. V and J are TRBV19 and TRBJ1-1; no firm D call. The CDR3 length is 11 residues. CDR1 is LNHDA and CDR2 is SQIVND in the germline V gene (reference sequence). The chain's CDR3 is CRSATLGEAFF. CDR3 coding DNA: TGCCGCAGCGCTACCTTGGGTGAAGCTTTCTTT.

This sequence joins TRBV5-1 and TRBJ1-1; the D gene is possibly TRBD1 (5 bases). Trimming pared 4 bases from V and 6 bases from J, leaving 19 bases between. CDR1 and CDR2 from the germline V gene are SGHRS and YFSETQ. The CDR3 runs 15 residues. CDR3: CASSPGIGGNAEAFF. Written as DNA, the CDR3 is TGCGCCAGCAGCCCAGGGATAGGAGGCAATGCTGAAGCTTTCTTT.

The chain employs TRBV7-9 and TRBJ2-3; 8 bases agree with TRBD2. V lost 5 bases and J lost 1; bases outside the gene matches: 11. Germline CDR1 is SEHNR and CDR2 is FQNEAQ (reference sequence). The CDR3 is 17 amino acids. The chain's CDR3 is CASSKLMPTSGTDTQYF. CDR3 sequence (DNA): TGTGCCAGCAGCAAATTAATGCCGACTAGCGGCACAGATACGCAGTATTTT.

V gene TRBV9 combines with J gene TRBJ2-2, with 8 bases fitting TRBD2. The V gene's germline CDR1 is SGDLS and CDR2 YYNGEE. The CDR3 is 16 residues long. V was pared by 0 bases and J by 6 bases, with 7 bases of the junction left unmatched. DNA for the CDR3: TGTGCCAGCAGCGTAGGCTCCGCGGGAGGCGCCGGGGAGCTGTTTTTT. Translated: CASSVGSAGGAGELFF.

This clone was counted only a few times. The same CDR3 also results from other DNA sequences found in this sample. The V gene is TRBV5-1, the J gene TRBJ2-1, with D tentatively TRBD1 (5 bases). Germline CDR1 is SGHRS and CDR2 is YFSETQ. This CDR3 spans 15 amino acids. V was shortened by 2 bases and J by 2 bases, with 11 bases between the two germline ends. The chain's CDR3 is CASSFGQGPYNEQFF. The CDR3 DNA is TGCGCCAGCAGCTTTGGGCAGGGTCCCTACAATGAGCAGTTCTTC.

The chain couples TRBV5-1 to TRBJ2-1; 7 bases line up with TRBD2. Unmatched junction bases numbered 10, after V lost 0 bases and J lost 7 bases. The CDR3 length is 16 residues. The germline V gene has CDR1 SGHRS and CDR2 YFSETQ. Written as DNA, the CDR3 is TGCGCCAGCAGCTTGGGTATCTCGGTGGGGGGGAATGAGCAGTTCTTC. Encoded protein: CASSLGISVGGNEQFF. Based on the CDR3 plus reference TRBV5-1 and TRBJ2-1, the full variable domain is KAGVTQTPRYLIKTRGQQVTLSCSPISGHRSVSWYQQTPGQGLQFLFEYFSETQRNKGNFPGRFSGRQFSNSRSEMNVSTLELGDSALYLCASSLGISVGGNEQFFGPGTRLTVL.

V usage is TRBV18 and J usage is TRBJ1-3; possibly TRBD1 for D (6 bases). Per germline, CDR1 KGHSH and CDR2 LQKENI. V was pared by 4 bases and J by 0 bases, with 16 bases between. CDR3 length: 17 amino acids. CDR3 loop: CASSRGGTASSGNTIYF. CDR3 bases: TGTGCCAGCTCACGAGGGGGTACAGCGTCCTCTGGAAACACCATATATTTT. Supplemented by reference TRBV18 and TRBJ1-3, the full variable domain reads NAGVMQNPRHLVRRRGQEARLRCSPMKGHSHVYWYRQLPEEGLKFMVYLQKENIIDESGMPKERFSAEFPKEGPSILRIQQVVRGDSAAYFCASSRGGTASSGNTIYFGEGSWLTVV.

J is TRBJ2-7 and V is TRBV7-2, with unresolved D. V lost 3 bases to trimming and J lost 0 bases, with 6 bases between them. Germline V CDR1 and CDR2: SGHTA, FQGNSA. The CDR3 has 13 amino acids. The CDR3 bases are TGTGCCAGCAGCTTGAGTGGCTCCTACGAGCAGTACTTC. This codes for CASSLSGSYEQYF. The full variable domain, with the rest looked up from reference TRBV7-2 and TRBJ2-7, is GAGVSQSPSNKVTEKGKDVELRCDPISGHTALYWYRQSLGQGLEFLIYFQGNSAPDKSGLPSDRFSAERTGGSVSTLTIQRTQQEDSAVYLCASSLSGSYEQYFGPGTRLTVT.

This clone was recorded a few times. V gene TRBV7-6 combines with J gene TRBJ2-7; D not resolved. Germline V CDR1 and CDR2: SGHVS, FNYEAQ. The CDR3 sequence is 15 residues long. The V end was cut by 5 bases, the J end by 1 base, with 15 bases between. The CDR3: CASSPSGPESYEQYF. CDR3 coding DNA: TGTGCCAGCAGCCCGAGTGGGCCGGAGTCCTACGAGCAGTACTTC.

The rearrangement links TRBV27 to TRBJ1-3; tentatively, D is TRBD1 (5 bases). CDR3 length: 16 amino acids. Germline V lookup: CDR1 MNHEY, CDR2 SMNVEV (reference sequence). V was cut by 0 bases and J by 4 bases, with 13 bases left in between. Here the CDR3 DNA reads TGTGCCAGCAGTTTATCGGCCAGGACATTCGGAAACACCATATATTTT. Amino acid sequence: CASSLSARTFGNTIYF.

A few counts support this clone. The CDR3: CASSPDGTEAFF. The CDR3 DNA is TGTGCCAGCAGCCCTGACGGAACTGAAGCTTTCTTT. V and J are TRBV2 and TRBJ1-1, with D uncertain. In germline, CDR1 is SNHLY, CDR2 FYNNEI. The germline V and J ends were trimmed by 6 bases and 5 bases, with 10 bases remaining between them. CDR3 length: 12 amino acids.

CDR3 DNA: TGTGCCAGCAGCTTTCGGACGGCGAACACCGGGGAGCTGTTTTTT. It is translated as CASSFRTANTGELFF. The chain carries TRBV11-2 and TRBJ2-2; D is uncertain. The V and J ends lost 3 bases and 0 bases respectively, with 8 bases between them. The CDR3 totals 15 residues. The germline gives CDR1 SGHAT, CDR2 FQNNGV.

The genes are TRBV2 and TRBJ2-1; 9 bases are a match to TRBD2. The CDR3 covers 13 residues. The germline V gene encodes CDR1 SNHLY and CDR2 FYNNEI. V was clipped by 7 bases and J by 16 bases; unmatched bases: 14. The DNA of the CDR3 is TGTGCCAGCACCCCACTTCCTAGCGGGAAACATTTCTTC. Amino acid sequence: CASTPLPSGKHFF. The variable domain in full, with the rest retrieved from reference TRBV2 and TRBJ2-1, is EPEVTQTPSHQVTQMGQEVILRCVPISNHLYFYWYRQILGQKVEFLVSFYNNEISEKSEIFDDQFSVERPDGSNFTLKIRSTKLEDSAMYFCASTPLPSGKHFFGPGTRLTVL.

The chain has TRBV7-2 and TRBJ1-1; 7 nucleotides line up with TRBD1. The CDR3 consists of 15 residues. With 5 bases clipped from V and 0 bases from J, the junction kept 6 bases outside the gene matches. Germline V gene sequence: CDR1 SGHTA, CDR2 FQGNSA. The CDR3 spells CASSPRQGMNTEAFF. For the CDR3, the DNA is TGTGCCAGCAGCCCCAGACAGGGAATGAACACTGAAGCTTTCTTT.

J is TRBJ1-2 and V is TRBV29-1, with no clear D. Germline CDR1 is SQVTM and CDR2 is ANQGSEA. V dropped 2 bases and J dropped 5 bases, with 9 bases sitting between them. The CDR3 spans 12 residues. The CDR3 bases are TGCAGCGTTGAAAGCGGGAGGTATGGCTACACCTTC. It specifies CSVESGRYGYTF.

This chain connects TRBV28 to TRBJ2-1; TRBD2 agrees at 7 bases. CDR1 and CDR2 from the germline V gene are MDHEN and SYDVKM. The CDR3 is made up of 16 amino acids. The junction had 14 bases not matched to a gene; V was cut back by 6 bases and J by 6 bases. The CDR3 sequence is CASSYNWATGGNEQFF. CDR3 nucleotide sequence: TGTGCCAGCAGCTATAACTGGGCCACGGGGGGCAATGAGCAGTTCTTC.

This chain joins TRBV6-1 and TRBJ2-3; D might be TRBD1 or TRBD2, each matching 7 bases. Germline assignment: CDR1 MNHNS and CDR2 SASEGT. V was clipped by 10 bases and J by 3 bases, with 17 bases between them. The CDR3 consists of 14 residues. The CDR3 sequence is CATGGGPVTDTQYF. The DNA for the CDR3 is TGTGCCACAGGGGGGGGCCCCGTGACAGATACGCAGTATTTT.

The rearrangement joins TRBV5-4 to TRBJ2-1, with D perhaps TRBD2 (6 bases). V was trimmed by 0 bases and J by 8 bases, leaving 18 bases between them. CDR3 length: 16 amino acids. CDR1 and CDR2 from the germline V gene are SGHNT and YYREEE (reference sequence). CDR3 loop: CASSLEGGGAGYEQFF. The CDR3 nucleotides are TGTGCCAGCAGCTTGGAGGGCGGTGGAGCGGGCTATGAGCAGTTCTTC.

CDR3 loop: CASRRDISYEQYF. CDR3 in DNA: TGTGCCAGCAGAAGAGACATTTCCTACGAGCAGTACTTC. The J gene is TRBJ2-7, the V gene TRBV6-5, with unresolved D. V was clipped by 6 bases and J by 1 base, with 10 bases between them. This CDR3 is 13 amino acids long. Germline V gene data show CDR1 as MNHEY and CDR2 as SVGAGI.

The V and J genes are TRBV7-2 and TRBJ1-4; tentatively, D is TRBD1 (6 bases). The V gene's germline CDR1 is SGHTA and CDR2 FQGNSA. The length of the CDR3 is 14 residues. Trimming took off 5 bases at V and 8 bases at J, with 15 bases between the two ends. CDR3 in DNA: TGTGCCAGCAGCGGTTCGATCGGGGGCGAAAAACTGTTTTTT. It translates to CASSGSIGGEKLFF.

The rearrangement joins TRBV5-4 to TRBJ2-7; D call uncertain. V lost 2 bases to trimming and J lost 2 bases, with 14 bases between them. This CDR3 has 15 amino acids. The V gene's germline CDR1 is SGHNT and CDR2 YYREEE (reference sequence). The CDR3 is CASSFSATGAYEQYF. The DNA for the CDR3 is TGTGCCAGCAGCTTCTCCGCGACTGGGGCCTACGAGCAGTACTTC.